Presented here are 25 T cell receptor beta chains from one specimen sequenced in a study of cytomegalovirus exposure and HLA in healthy donors. PCR employed 60 Vbeta and 13 Jbeta primers. Generated by immunoSEQ multiplex PCR, the TCRdb table keeps only in-frame clones and is missing some. This sample has 150,000 to 190,000 clones, with about 68% found just once. Sequenced sample: PBMCs. These receptors all stem from a man younger than 35 in good health and CMV-seronegative.

The genes are TRBV9 and TRBJ2-3; 10 nucleotides line up with TRBD2. CDR3 length equals 16 residues. Germline CDR1 reads SGDLS; CDR2 reads YYNGEE. V lost 0 bases, J lost 3 bases, and 4 bases stayed unmatched. The CDR3 region has the DNA TGTGCCAGCAGCGTAGCCCTAGCGGGAGTGACAGATACGCAGTATTTT. This gives the protein CASSVALAGVTDTQYF.

V is TRBV11-2 and J is TRBJ1-4; D uncertain. This CDR3 comprises 17 residues. Trimming removed 1 base at V and 0 bases at J, with 12 bases between. Germline V gene sequence: CDR1 SGHAT, CDR2 FQNNGV. The CDR3 nucleotides read TGTGCCAGCAGCTTAGGAGGGTCAGCAGCAACTAATGAAAAACTGTTTTTT. Protein product: CASSLGGSAATNEKLFF.

The chain uses TRBV18 and TRBJ2-5; no reliable D call. The CDR3 contains 14 residues. Germline V gene data show CDR1 as KGHSH and CDR2 as LQKENI. Trimming removed 7 bases from V and 2 bases from J, with 14 bases in between. For the CDR3, the DNA is TGTGCCAGCTGCCTGGGCCCTGGACAAGAGACCCAGTACTTC. Its protein product is CASCLGPGQETQYF.

The V call is TRBV6-5, the J call TRBJ1-3, with 10 bases that match TRBD1. This CDR3 contains 14 residues. V dropped 8 bases and J dropped 2; count of bases not matched to a gene: 3. Germline CDR1 MNHEY, CDR2 SVGAGI. The CDR3 protein is CASRDRGAGNTIYF. CDR3 bases: TGTGCCAGCCGGGACAGGGGCGCTGGAAACACCATATATTTT.

The chain carries TRBV6-5 and TRBJ2-7; the D gene is possibly TRBD1 (7 bases). V gave up 2 bases and J gave up 3 bases, with 11 bases separating them. Germline CDR1 and CDR2: MNHEY and SVGAGI. The CDR3 is 14 amino acids. CDR3 nucleotides: TGTGCCAGCAGTTACGGAGGGGGCCGCTACGAGCAGTACTTC. Protein: CASSYGGGRYEQYF.

The chain links TRBV7-9 to TRBJ2-2; tentatively, D is TRBD1 (6 bases). The CDR3 is made up of 15 amino acids. Germline loops: CDR1 SEHNR, CDR2 FQNEAQ (reference sequence). The V end lost 4 bases, the J end lost 4 bases, and 13 bases lay between the germline ends. CDR3 DNA sequence: TGTGCCAGCAGCTCGGCAGGGGCGAGCACCGGGGAGCTGTTTTTT. Its translation: CASSSAGASTGELFF.

Notes on this clone: This CDR3 is missing its conserved last phenylalanine or tryptophan, likely due to a read error. The DNA is omitted, as the CDR3 cannot be located on it reliably, and the CDR3 follows TCRdb's listing. The CDR3 is CAPPAGTGDYSL. The chain joins TRBV28 to TRBJ1-1; the table's D gene call, TRBD1, was not cross checked with the DNA. Germline CDR1 is MDHEN and CDR2 is SYDVKM. The CDR3 spans 12 amino acids, including both terminal residues.

The V gene is TRBV19, the J gene TRBJ2-2, with TRBD2 matching 7 bases. Germline CDR1 LNHDA, CDR2 SQIVND (reference sequence). The CDR3 runs to 14 residues. V dropped 10 bases and J dropped 4; count of bases not matched to a gene: 9. The CDR3 is CATLADLTTGELFF. The DNA for the CDR3 is TGTGCCACCCTAGCGGATTTAACCACCGGGGAGCTGTTTTTT.

This clone was seen a handful of times. V gene TRBV9 combines with J gene TRBJ2-1; D gene ambiguous. V was pared by 4 bases and J by 2 bases, with 10 bases between. Germline-derived CDR1 and CDR2 are SGDLS and YYNGEE. The CDR3 covers 14 residues. CDR3 in amino acids: CASSTPRAYNEQFF. The CDR3 nucleotides read TGTGCCAGCAGCACACCCCGGGCCTACAATGAGCAGTTCTTC.

This clone was counted a few times. The rearrangement joins TRBV6-4 to TRBJ2-1; D perhaps matches TRBD2 (6 bases). Germline CDR1 and CDR2: MRHNA and SNTAGT. This CDR3 comprises 14 residues. The ends were cut back, 0 bases at V and 6 bases at J, with 9 bases in the middle. DNA for the CDR3: TGTGCCAGCAGTGACTCGGACGGGGGCAATGAGCAGTTCTTC. This sequence encodes CASSDSDGGNEQFF.

The genes are TRBV21-1 and TRBJ2-1; the table's D call TRBD2 went unverified against the DNA. TRBV21-1 represents a pseudogene. The CDR3 loop spans 21 amino acids. CDR3: CASSKEAPPPVGGLAGNEQFF. CDR3 nucleotide sequence: TGTGCCAGCAGCAAAGAAGCCCCTCCTCCCGTAGGGGGACTAGCGGGAAATGAGCAGTTCTTC.

This clone has just a few counts. V gene TRBV7-2 combines with J gene TRBJ1-5; D gene ambiguous. This CDR3 comprises 13 residues. The ends were cut back, 5 bases at V and 3 bases at J, with 8 bases in the middle. Germline lookup yields CDR1 SGHTA and CDR2 FQGNSA. Here the CDR3 DNA reads TGTGCCAGCAGCCCGCGGGCCAATCAGCCCCAGCATTTT. Its translation: CASSPRANQPQHF.

The chain joins TRBV27 to TRBJ2-7, with D maybe TRBD1 (5 bases). The CDR3 is 16 residues long. CDR1 and CDR2 from the germline V gene are MNHEY and SMNVEV (reference sequence). Trimming took off 2 bases at V and 3 bases at J, with 17 bases between the two ends. CDR3 loop: CASSLVGRDGVYEQYF. The DNA of the CDR3 is TGTGCCAGCAGTTTAGTCGGCAGGGATGGGGTCTACGAGCAGTACTTC.

This clone appeared once. This chain joins TRBV15 and TRBJ1-1, with 7 nucleotides matching TRBD1. Germline-derived CDR1 and CDR2 are LNHNV and YYDKDF (reference sequence). The V segment lost 0 bases and the J segment 6 bases; nucleotides outside the gene matches: 7. This CDR3 comprises 15 residues. The CDR3 spells CATSRDMGQTSEAFF. The CDR3 DNA reads as TGTGCCACCAGCAGAGATATGGGACAGACCTCTGAAGCTTTCTTT.

This sequence joins TRBV6-1 and TRBJ2-2, with 9 positions matching TRBD2. V was clipped by 4 bases and J by 0 bases; unmatched bases: 3. The CDR3 is 16 amino acids. Germline CDR1 reads MNHNS; CDR2 reads SASEGT. In DNA form, the CDR3 reads TGTGCCAGCAGTGTGCTAGCGGGACCGAACACCGGGGAGCTGTTTTTT. Translated, it gives CASSVLAGPNTGELFF.

The gene calls are TRBV18 and TRBJ2-2, with D possibly matching TRBD1 (6 bases). This CDR3 has 16 amino acids. Germline-derived CDR1 and CDR2 are KGHSH and LQKENI. Trimming removed 4 bases at V and 1 base at J, with 13 bases between. CDR3 in DNA: TGTGCCAGCTCACGGACGGAGGACAGGAACACCGGGGAGCTGTTTTTT. Amino acids: CASSRTEDRNTGELFF. The full variable domain, rest sourced from reference TRBV18 and TRBJ2-2, is NAGVMQNPRHLVRRRGQEARLRCSPMKGHSHVYWYRQLPEEGLKFMVYLQKENIIDESGMPKERFSAEFPKEGPSILRIQQVVRGDSAAYFCASSRTEDRNTGELFFGEGSRLTVL.

The chain links TRBV25-1 to TRBJ1-2; 7 bases align to TRBD1. This CDR3 region has 12 residues. The J segment lost 3 bases and the V segment lost 6 bases, leaving 1 base of the junction unmatched. Germline V CDR1 and CDR2: MGHDK, SYGVNS. The CDR3 sequence: CASSQGDYGYTF. CDR3 DNA sequence: TGTGCCAGCAGCCAGGGGGACTATGGCTACACCTTC.

The chain combines TRBV18 with TRBJ1-1, with 8 bases fitting TRBD1. This CDR3 contains 15 residues. CDR1 and CDR2 from the germline V gene are KGHSH and LQKENI. V gave up 4 bases and J gave up 5 bases; unmatched junction bases: 9. This CDR3 reads CASSRNAGGETEAFF. DNA for the CDR3: TGTGCCAGCTCACGGAACGCAGGGGGCGAGACTGAAGCTTTCTTT.

The chain has TRBV18 and TRBJ2-5; the D gene is possibly TRBD2 (6 bases). The germline V gene encodes CDR1 KGHSH and CDR2 LQKENI. There are 14 residues in the CDR3. The V gene lost 3 bases and the J gene lost 5 bases, with 13 bases spanning the gap. CDR3 coding DNA: TGTGCCAGCTCACCCGGGGGTAAGGGCGAGACCCAGTACTTC. It encodes CASSPGGKGETQYF.

This clone was recorded a few times. This sequence joins TRBV19 and TRBJ2-2, with TRBD2 as a possible D gene (6 bases). The CDR3 loop spans 15 amino acids. V was cut by 4 bases and J by 3 bases, with 12 bases left in between. The germline V gene encodes CDR1 LNHDA and CDR2 SQIVND (reference sequence). CDR3 bases: TGTGCCAGTAGTAGGCGGGACTTATACACCGGGGAGCTGTTTTTT. It is translated as CASSRRDLYTGELFF.

The rearrangement links TRBV18 to TRBJ1-3; D ambiguous. This CDR3 spans 16 amino acids. Per the germline V gene, CDR1 is KGHSH and CDR2 is LQKENI. Between the trimmed V and J ends, which lost 0 bases and 0 bases, there was a span of 9 bases. The CDR3 bases are TGTGCCAGCTCACCACCTCTGGGAGGCTCTGGAAACACCATATATTTT. Translated: CASSPPLGGSGNTIYF.

This rearrangement joins TRBV5-1 to TRBJ2-7, with TRBD2 identical over 12 bases. The CDR3 has 16 residues. V was clipped by 2 bases and J by 3 bases; unmatched bases: 6. Per germline, CDR1 SGHRS and CDR2 YFSETQ. The CDR3 DNA sequence: TGCGCCAGCAGCTTATGGACTAGCGGGGACGTCTACGAGCAGTACTTC. Its translation is CASSLWTSGDVYEQYF.

The J gene is TRBJ2-7, the V gene TRBV5-1; weak D call: TRBD2 (5 bases). Germline V gives CDR1 SGHRS, CDR2 YFSETQ. This CDR3 is built from 16 residues. The V end was cut by 4 bases, the J end by 5 bases, with 22 bases between. The CDR3 DNA reads TGCGCCAGCAGCCCTCCGGGCGGGTCCCTGGTTGACGAGCAGTACTTC. This sequence encodes CASSPPGGSLVDEQYF.

The chain joins TRBV7-9 to TRBJ2-7; no reliable D call. The CDR3 is 14 amino acids. The germline gives CDR1 SEHNR, CDR2 FQNEAQ (reference sequence). Deletions cut 3 bases from V and 4 bases from J, with 13 bases between. CDR3 sequence reads: CASSFDTRSYEQYF. CDR3 DNA sequence: TGTGCCAGCAGCTTCGACACCCGTTCGTACGAGCAGTACTTC.

This clone came up a few times. The gene calls are TRBV2 and TRBJ1-5; TRBD1 matches at 7 bases. The J segment lost 4 bases and the V segment lost 6 bases, leaving 21 bases of the junction unmatched. This CDR3 region has 19 residues. The germline CDR1 and CDR2 sequences are SNHLY and FYNNEI. Here the CDR3 reads CASRDPTRRQGGVNQPQHF. The CDR3 nucleotides read TGTGCCAGCAGGGATCCAACAAGAAGACAGGGAGGTGTAAATCAGCCCCAGCATTTT.